The 32 T cell receptor beta chains in this list originate from one sample, sequenced in a study of cytomegalovirus exposure and HLA in healthy donors. The PCR contained 60 Vbeta and 13 Jbeta primers. The data were produced by immunoSEQ multiplex PCR, yet TCRdb's version contains in-frame clones alone and is incomplete. The listing contains around 70,000 clones. The material sequenced was PBMCs. These TCRs come from a middle-aged man in good health and CMV-seronegative.

CDR3 in DNA: TGCGCCAGCAGCCAAGAGACAGTAGACACCGGGGAGCTGTTTTTT. This sequence encodes CASSQETVDTGELFF. This sequence joins TRBV4-3 and TRBJ2-2; TRBD1 might be the D (5 bases). The CDR3 extends over 15 amino acids. V was shortened by 0 bases and J by 3 bases, with 8 bases between the two germline ends. Germline CDR1 reads LGHNA; CDR2 reads YSLEER.

The V gene is TRBV2, the J gene TRBJ2-1; D is undetermined. V was pared by 6 bases and J by 0 bases, with 12 bases between. CDR1 and CDR2 from the germline V gene are SNHLY and FYNNEI. CDR3 size: 15 residues. This CDR3 is CASRLEPLSYNEQFF. The CDR3, as DNA: TGTGCCAGCAGGTTAGAACCCCTCTCCTACAATGAGCAGTTCTTC. Supplemented by reference TRBV2 and TRBJ2-1, the full variable domain reads EPEVTQTPSHQVTQMGQEVILRCVPISNHLYFYWYRQILGQKVEFLVSFYNNEISEKSEIFDDQFSVERPDGSNFTLKIRSTKLEDSAMYFCASRLEPLSYNEQFFGPGTRLTVL.

V gene TRBV2 combines with J gene TRBJ1-6, with TRBD1 identical over 8 bases. The CDR3 has 13 amino acids. V lost 5 bases, J lost 10 bases, and 4 bases stayed unmatched. Germline CDR1 and CDR2: SNHLY and FYNNEI. The CDR3, as DNA: TGTGCCAGCAGTTCAGGGGGCGCATCACCCCTCCACTTT. It yields the protein CASSSGGASPLHF. The full variable domain, in which reference TRBV2 and TRBJ1-6 provide the parts outside the CDR3, is EPEVTQTPSHQVTQMGQEVILRCVPISNHLYFYWYRQILGQKVEFLVSFYNNEISEKSEIFDDQFSVERPDGSNFTLKIRSTKLEDSAMYFCASSSGGASPLHFGNGTRLTVT.

CDR3 loop: CAISERRSPNYGYTF. CDR3 coding DNA: TGTGCCATCAGTGAGAGGCGGAGTCCTAACTATGGCTACACCTTC. The V and J genes are TRBV10-3 and TRBJ1-2; D is unresolved. The CDR3 runs to 15 residues. The germline V gene encodes CDR1 ENHRY and CDR2 SYGVKD. The germline V and J ends were trimmed by 2 bases and 0 bases, with 10 bases remaining between them.

The chain joins TRBV18 to TRBJ2-1; possible D gene TRBD2, 6 bases. Germline V gene sequence: CDR1 KGHSH, CDR2 LQKENI. Trimming stripped 3 bases from V and 2 bases from J, with 11 bases between. The CDR3 extends over 15 amino acids. The CDR3 DNA is TGTGCCAGCTCACCGGAGGGGAATCCCTACAATGAGCAGTTCTTC. Its protein is CASSPEGNPYNEQFF. Supplemented by reference TRBV18 and TRBJ2-1, the full variable domain reads NAGVMQNPRHLVRRRGQEARLRCSPMKGHSHVYWYRQLPEEGLKFMVYLQKENIIDESGMPKERFSAEFPKEGPSILRIQQVVRGDSAAYFCASSPEGNPYNEQFFGPGTRLTVL.

J is TRBJ1-1 and V is TRBV25-1; 7 nucleotides align to TRBD1. V trimming: 6 bases; J trimming: 4 bases; junction bases outside the gene matches: 5. This CDR3 has 13 amino acids. Germline V gives CDR1 MGHDK, CDR2 SYGVNS. CDR3 sequence reads: CASRQGLGTEAFF. CDR3 DNA sequence: TGTGCCAGCAGACAGGGGTTGGGCACTGAAGCTTTCTTT.

J is TRBJ2-2 and V is TRBV7-7; maybe TRBD2 (6 bases). Germline loops: CDR1 SSHAT, CDR2 FNYEAQ (reference sequence). Trimming removed 5 bases at V and 0 bases at J, with 16 bases between. This CDR3 comprises 17 residues. CDR3: CASSPHRDLTNTGELFF. In nucleotides, the CDR3 is TGTGCCAGCAGCCCTCACCGGGACTTAACGAACACCGGGGAGCTGTTTTTT.

V usage is TRBV6-5 and J usage is TRBJ2-5; 7 nucleotides match TRBD2. The end of the DNA is better explained by TRBJ2-7, so the J call may be wrong. Germline V lookup: CDR1 MNHEY, CDR2 SVGAGI. The length of the CDR3 is 14 residues. This chain's CDR3 is CATLRAGDGYEQYF. The CDR3 bases are TGTGCCACCCTAAGGGCGGGAGATGGATACGAGCAGTACTTC.

V usage is TRBV6-5 and J usage is TRBJ1-2; a weak D match, TRBD1 (6 bases). CDR1 is MNHEY, CDR2 SVGAGI, per germline. V was clipped by 7 bases and J by 4 bases, with 13 bases between them. The CDR3 consists of 13 residues. The chain's CDR3 is CASTSTGIYGYTF. DNA for the CDR3: TGTGCCAGCACCTCGACAGGAATCTATGGCTACACCTTC.

The chain employs TRBV6-6 and TRBJ2-1; 15 nucleotides line up with TRBD2. V shed 2 bases and J 9 bases; nucleotides not matched to a gene: 5. Germline CDR1 MNHNY, CDR2 SVGAGI (reference sequence). The CDR3 spans 16 residues. The CDR3 nucleotides read TGTGCCAGCAGTTACCGGACTAGCGGGAGGGAGGGTGAGCAGTTCTTC. It codes for CASSYRTSGREGEQFF.

V is TRBV9 and J is TRBJ2-1, with no clear D. Trimming removed 2 bases at V and 4 bases at J, with 10 bases between. The CDR3 consists of 14 residues. CDR1 SGDLS and CDR2 YYNGEE come from the germline V gene. CDR3 loop: CASSVDLLYNEQFF. The DNA for the CDR3 is TGTGCCAGCAGCGTTGACTTACTTTACAATGAGCAGTTCTTC.

The gene calls are TRBV20-1 and TRBJ2-5; D is unresolved. The CDR3 totals 11 residues. V was cut by 6 bases and J by 4 bases, with 9 bases left in between. Germline V CDR1 and CDR2: DFQATT, SNEGSKA (reference sequence). The CDR3 reads CSAVAGETQYF. CDR3 DNA: TGCAGTGCGGTGGCAGGAGAGACCCAGTACTTC.

The chain links TRBV12-5 to TRBJ2-7; D may be TRBD2 (5 bases). CDR1 is LGHNT and CDR2 is FRNRAP in the germline V gene. V was trimmed by 3 bases and J by 4 bases, leaving 19 bases between them. The CDR3 contains 16 residues. For the CDR3, the DNA is TGTGCTAGTGGTTTCCCACACATCACCGGGGAGTACGAGCAGTACTTC. Protein sequence: CASGFPHITGEYEQYF.

The genes are TRBV5-6 and TRBJ2-3; D unclear. CDR1 SGHDT and CDR2 YYEEEE come from the germline V gene. V was cut by 4 bases and J by 6 bases, with 12 bases left in between. There are 13 residues in the CDR3. CDR3 nucleotides: TGTGCCAGCAGCCCCGCAGTTCTTGATACGCAGTATTTT. Its translation: CASSPAVLDTQYF.

This rearrangement joins TRBV6-5 to TRBJ2-7, with 7 bases fitting TRBD1. The CDR3 has 15 amino acids. With V trimmed by 1 base and J by 4 bases, 7 bases remained unmatched. The germline V gene encodes CDR1 MNHEY and CDR2 SVGAGI. Written as DNA, the CDR3 is TGTGCCAGCAGTTACTACAGGGGCGGGTCGTACGAGCAGTACTTC. This codes for CASSYYRGGSYEQYF.

This sequence joins TRBV7-2 and TRBJ1-3; D remains unclear. CDR3 length: 16 amino acids. Between the trimmed V and J ends, which lost 5 bases and 1 base, there was a span of 15 bases. Germline V gene sequence: CDR1 SGHTA, CDR2 FQGNSA. The CDR3 coding sequence is TGTGCCAGCAGCCCGCCTGGGAGGGTATCTGGAAACACCATATATTTT. Encoded protein: CASSPPGRVSGNTIYF.

The V gene is TRBV30, the J gene TRBJ1-2; D not resolved. The CDR3 is made up of 13 amino acids. Germline CDR1 is GTSNPN and CDR2 is SVGIG (reference sequence). V was trimmed by 2 bases and J by 2 bases, leaving 9 bases between them. CDR3 sequence reads: CAWSPGGNYGYTF. CDR3 in DNA: TGTGCCTGGAGTCCGGGAGGGAACTATGGCTACACCTTC.

This chain uses TRBV5-6 with TRBJ2-1; 11 positions agree with TRBD1. The germline V gene has CDR1 SGHDT and CDR2 YYEEEE. The length of the CDR3 is 16 residues. V trimming: 3 bases; J trimming: 5 bases; junction bases outside the gene matches: 7. This chain's CDR3 is CASSSADRGRNNEQFF. DNA of the CDR3: TGTGCCAGCAGCTCCGCGGACAGGGGGCGCAACAATGAGCAGTTCTTC.

This rearrangement joins TRBV2 to TRBJ1-2; D ambiguous. This CDR3 has 13 amino acids. Germline V CDR1 and CDR2: SNHLY, FYNNEI. V lost 10 bases, J lost 3 bases, and 15 bases lay in between. In nucleotides, the CDR3 is TGTGCCACCGGGGTTGGGATCTACTATGGCTACACCTTC. Its translation: CATGVGIYYGYTF. Variable domain in full (rest from reference TRBV2 and TRBJ1-2): EPEVTQTPSHQVTQMGQEVILRCVPISNHLYFYWYRQILGQKVEFLVSFYNNEISEKSEIFDDQFSVERPDGSNFTLKIRSTKLEDSAMYFCATGVGIYYGYTFGSGTRLTVV.

The rearrangement uses TRBV29-1 and TRBJ2-7, with 9 bases lining up with TRBD2. With 6 bases clipped from V and 5 bases from J, the junction kept 5 bases outside the gene matches. The germline CDR1 and CDR2 sequences are SQVTM and ANQGSEA. There are 12 residues in the CDR3. The CDR3 sequence: CSVKAGGNEQYF. For the CDR3, the DNA is TGCAGCGTCAAAGCGGGGGGCAACGAGCAGTACTTC.

The rearrangement links TRBV19 to TRBJ2-7, with TRBD1 as a possible D gene (5 bases). The CDR3 spans 14 residues. CDR1 LNHDA and CDR2 SQIVND come from the germline V gene (reference sequence). V gave up 2 bases and J gave up 3 bases, with 11 bases separating them. Here the CDR3 reads CASSIQGGVYEQYF. The CDR3 bases are TGTGCCAGTAGTATACAGGGTGGGGTCTACGAGCAGTACTTC.

Regarding this clone: The final CDR3 position lacks the conserved phenylalanine or tryptophan, pointing to a likely read error. The chain recombines TRBV6-5 with TRBJ1-1, with D tentatively TRBD1 (6 bases). The V gene's germline CDR1 is MNHEY and CDR2 SVGAGI. Trimming left V 0 bases short and J 1 base short, with 9 bases between. This CDR3 is built from 15 residues. DNA of the CDR3: TGTGCCAGCAGTTACTCTAGGGGGAAGAACACTGAAGCTTTCTCT. It is translated as CASSYSRGKNTEAFS.

The chain employs TRBV29-1 and TRBJ1-4; TRBD1 agrees at 8 bases. The germline gives CDR1 SQVTM, CDR2 ANQGSEA. V was clipped by 6 bases and J by 7 bases; unmatched bases: 10. The CDR3 loop spans 14 amino acids. CDR3 DNA sequence: TGCAGCGTGACCCAGGGGGCCGTAGGTGAAAAACTGTTTTTT. It yields the protein CSVTQGAVGEKLFF.

The chain employs TRBV4-2 and TRBJ2-2; 14 bases fit TRBD2. Germline CDR1 is LGHNA and CDR2 is YNFKEQ. This CDR3 has 16 residues. V trimming: 3 bases; J trimming: 6 bases; junction bases outside the gene matches: 3. The CDR3 DNA sequence: TGTGCCAGCAGCCAGGGACTAGCGGGGGAGGCCGGGGAGCTGTTTTTT. This gives the protein CASSQGLAGEAGELFF.

This chain connects TRBV2 to TRBJ1-2; 7 bases are a match to TRBD1. With V trimmed by 4 bases and J by 6 bases, 2 bases remained unmatched. This CDR3 is built from 12 residues. Germline lookup yields CDR1 SNHLY and CDR2 FYNNEI. CDR3 protein: CASSVQGNGYTF. DNA of the CDR3: TGTGCCAGCAGTGTACAGGGGAATGGCTACACCTTC. Filled out from reference TRBV2 and TRBJ1-2, the complete variable domain reads EPEVTQTPSHQVTQMGQEVILRCVPISNHLYFYWYRQILGQKVEFLVSFYNNEISEKSEIFDDQFSVERPDGSNFTLKIRSTKLEDSAMYFCASSVQGNGYTFGSGTRLTVV.

This chain connects TRBV2 to TRBJ2-1; 8 bases match TRBD2. V was clipped by 6 bases and J by 2 bases; unmatched bases: 0. Germline V CDR1 and CDR2: SNHLY, FYNNEI. The CDR3 runs to 13 residues. The CDR3 DNA is TGTGCCAGCAGGGGACTAGCCTACAATGAGCAGTTCTTC. Its translation is CASRGLAYNEQFF.

The rearrangement uses TRBV6-5 and TRBJ2-3, with 9 bases aligning to TRBD1. The length of the CDR3 is 15 residues. CDR1 MNHEY and CDR2 SVGAGI come from the germline V gene. V dropped 6 bases and J dropped 2; count of bases not matched to a gene: 6. CDR3 sequence reads: CASRKRDRVTDTQYF. DNA for the CDR3: TGTGCCAGCAGAAAGAGGGACAGGGTCACAGATACGCAGTATTTT.

The chain has TRBV19 and TRBJ2-5; the D gene is possibly TRBD2 (6 bases). The CDR3 runs 13 residues. Germline CDR1 LNHDA, CDR2 SQIVND (reference sequence). Trimming stripped 6 bases from V and 4 bases from J, with 12 bases between. CDR3 coding DNA: TGTGCCAGTAGGCTGGCGGGATCAGAGACCCAGTACTTC. Protein product: CASRLAGSETQYF.

The CDR3 sequence: CAISDFRRNTEAFF. The CDR3 coding sequence is TGTGCCATCAGTGATTTCAGGCGAAACACTGAAGCTTTCTTT. J is TRBJ1-1 and V is TRBV10-3; D is undetermined. Trimming cost V 3 bases and J 2 bases, with 10 bases left between them. This CDR3 is built from 14 residues. Germline V gives CDR1 ENHRY, CDR2 SYGVKD.

V gene TRBV5-1 combines with J gene TRBJ2-1, with 11 bases fitting TRBD1. Germline V lookup: CDR1 SGHRS, CDR2 YFSETQ. CDR3 length: 19 amino acids. The V gene end was trimmed by 3 bases and the J gene end by 0 bases; junction bases not matched to a gene: 11. The CDR3 region is CASSSYSGTGGSSYNEQFF. CDR3 DNA sequence: TGCGCCAGCAGCTCGTATTCCGGGACAGGGGGAAGCTCCTACAATGAGCAGTTCTTC.

V gene TRBV6-9 combines with J gene TRBJ1-2, with 8 positions matching TRBD1. The germline CDR1 and CDR2 sequences are MNHGY and SVAAGI. V shed 4 bases, J shed 4 bases, and the junction held 5 bases outside the gene matches. The CDR3 extends over 14 amino acids. CDR3 region: CASSFRTGRYGYTF. The CDR3 nucleotides are TGTGCCAGCAGTTTCCGGACAGGGCGCTATGGCTACACCTTC.

The rearrangement links TRBV4-3 to TRBJ2-2; 11 bases match TRBD1. In germline, CDR1 is LGHNA, CDR2 YSLEER. After removal of 0 bases from V and 5 bases from J, the junction contained 5 bases not matched to a gene. The CDR3 has 17 residues. CDR3 nucleotides: TGCGCCAGCAGCCAAGAGACAGGGACAGGGGGTACCGGGGAGCTGTTTTTT. Encoded protein: CASSQETGTGGTGELFF.